A selection of T cell receptor beta chains follows, all from one sample in a study of blood T cell repertoires in COVID-19. Assay used: immunoSEQ multiplex PCR; TCRdb lists only in-frame clones, some missing. The sample yields some 85,000 clones, about four fifths seen once. Sequenced sample: peripheral blood. The receptors come from a man in his sixties or seventies with COVID-19, enrolled during active disease. CDR3s include the opening cysteine and the closing phenylalanine or tryptophan. The D gene is left open where the match is weak. Clone size is stated in some rows and not others, as once, few, many or a class when expanded.

d_gene	abundance	v_gene	j_gene	CDR3aa	CDR3nt
TRBD1	-	TRBV11-2	TRBJ1-2	CASSLALTGSGYTF	TGTGCCAGCAGCTTAGCCCTGACAGGGTCTGGCTACACCTTC
-	-	TRBV11-2	TRBJ1-1	CASSFVSGARGTEAFF	TGTGCCAGCAGCTTCGTTTCAGGGGCGCGTGGCACTGAAGCTTTCTTT
TRBD2	-	TRBV30	TRBJ2-3	CAWSEGLAVTDTQYF	TGTGCCTGGAGTGAGGGACTAGCGGTCACAGATACGCAGTATTTT
TRBD2	-	TRBV6-2/TRBV6-3	TRBJ2-2	CASSRTSGNTGELFF	TGTGCCAGCAGCAGGACTAGCGGAAACACCGGGGAGCTGTTTTTT
TRBD2	-	TRBV19	TRBJ2-1	CASSIQAGDNEQFF	TGTGCCAGTAGTATCCAAGCGGGAGACAATGAGCAGTTCTTC
-	many	TRBV21-1	TRBJ1-1	CASSAPTPTLTVNTEAFF	TGTGCCAGCAGTGCCCCGACACCGACCCTCACTGTGAACACTGAAGCTTTCTTT
TRBD1	-	TRBV7-2	TRBJ1-3	CASSPTGNSGNTIYF	TGTGCCAGCAGCCCGACAGGGAACTCTGGAAACACCATATATTTT
-	-	TRBV28	TRBJ2-2	CASSRIPARGNTGELFF	TGTGCCAGCAGCCGCATTCCGGCCCGGGGGAACACCGGGGAGCTGTTTTTT
-	-	TRBV11-2	TRBJ2-1	CARSSWGGAGNEQFF	TGTGCCCGCAGCTCGTGGGGGGGGGCTGGGAATGAGCAGTTCTTC
TRBD1	-	TRBV28	TRBJ1-1	CASIPTGDTEAFF	TGTGCCAGCATTCCTACAGGGGACACTGAAGCTTTCTTT
TRBD1	few	TRBV13	TRBJ2-7	CASSLGWDRGDYEQYF	TGTGCCAGCAGCTTAGGCTGGGACAGGGGAGACTACGAGCAGTACTTC
TRBD1	-	TRBV7-6	TRBJ2-2	CASSLAPRQGGTGELFF	TGTGCCAGCAGTCTAGCGCCGAGACAGGGGGGGACCGGGGAGCTGTTTTTT
-	-	TRBV10-1	TRBJ1-2	CASSEVSNYGYTF	TGCGCCAGCAGTGAAGTCAGTAACTATGGCTACACCTTC
TRBD1	many	TRBV19	TRBJ1-1	CASSPGTGTSEAFF	TGTGCCAGTAGTCCAGGGACAGGGACAAGTGAAGCTTTCTTT